The rows below give T cell receptor beta chains drawn from one sample of a study of Tregs in tolerant kidney transplant recipients. Measured with immunoSEQ multiplex PCR; TCRdb has only the in-frame clones, and not every one. The table shows under 20,000 clones, with roughly four fifths occurring only once. Sequencing was done on a sample of Tregs from blood. The source of these receptors is a human donor in good health. Each CDR3 is given with its conserved first and last residue. The order of the fields is J gene, V gene, D gene, clone size, CDR3 protein, CDR3 DNA. D genes are given only for firm matches. The size of a clone is reported for some rows only, either as once, few or many, or as a class for expanded clones.

j_call: TRBJ2-3; v_call: TRBV4-1; d_call: -; clone_size: few; cdr3_aa: CASSQVALSTDTQYF; cdr3_nt: TGCGCCAGCAGCCAAGTGGCCTTGAGTACAGATACGCAGTATTTT
j_call: TRBJ1-3; v_call: TRBV4-1; d_call: TRBD1; clone_size: -; cdr3_aa: CASSQDKGASGNTIYF; cdr3_nt: TGCGCCAGCAGCCAAGATAAGGGGGCCTCTGGAAACACCATATATTTT
j_call: TRBJ2-7; v_call: TRBV5-6; d_call: -; clone_size: few; cdr3_aa: CASSLQAADEQYF; cdr3_nt: TGTGCCAGCAGCTTGCAAGCGGCAGACGAGCAGTACTTC
j_call: TRBJ2-5; v_call: TRBV5-6; d_call: -; clone_size: -; cdr3_aa: CASSLQGTQYF; cdr3_nt: TGTGCCAGCAGCTTGCAAGGGACCCAGTACTTC
j_call: TRBJ2-5; v_call: TRBV4-2; d_call: -; clone_size: -; cdr3_aa: CASSPGTDVQETQYF; cdr3_nt: TGTGCCAGCAGCCCGGGCACGGACGTCCAAGAGACCCAGTACTTC
j_call: TRBJ1-2; v_call: TRBV5-8; d_call: -; clone_size: medium-sized; cdr3_aa: CASSLVLRDGYTF; cdr3_nt: TGTGCCAGCAGCTTGGTACTTCGGGATGGCTACACCTTC
j_call: TRBJ1-4; v_call: TRBV4-3; d_call: TRBD1; clone_size: -; cdr3_aa: CASSPGTGATNEKLFF; cdr3_nt: TGCGCCAGCAGCCCTGGGACAGGGGCAACTAATGAAAAACTGTTTTTT
j_call: TRBJ2-1; v_call: TRBV7-3; d_call: TRBD1; clone_size: -; cdr3_aa: CASSRQGADNEQFF; cdr3_nt: TGTGCCAGCAGCCGACAGGGGGCCGACAATGAGCAGTTCTTC
j_call: TRBJ2-7; v_call: TRBV2; d_call: -; clone_size: once; cdr3_aa: CASTGRGTRPYEQYF; cdr3_nt: TGTGCCAGCACGGGGCGCGGGACGCGACCCTACGAGCAGTACTTC
j_call: TRBJ2-3; v_call: TRBV11-1; d_call: -; clone_size: -; cdr3_aa: CASSLTGTLRTDTQYF; cdr3_nt: TGTGCCAGCAGCTTAACAGGGACGTTGCGCACAGATACGCAGTATTTT
j_call: TRBJ2-1; v_call: TRBV5-4; d_call: TRBD2; clone_size: -; cdr3_aa: CASSAKGLAAYNEQFF; cdr3_nt: TGTGCCAGCAGCGCAAAGGGACTAGCCGCTTACAATGAGCAGTTCTTC
j_call: TRBJ2-7; v_call: TRBV11-3; d_call: TRBD2; clone_size: -; cdr3_aa: CASSRGGTKISYEQYF; cdr3_nt: TGTGCCAGCAGTCGAGGAGGGACTAAAATCTCCTACGAGCAGTACTTC
j_call: TRBJ2-2; v_call: TRBV5-1; d_call: -; clone_size: -; cdr3_aa: CASSLTGPSTGELFF; cdr3_nt: TGCGCCAGCAGCTTGACCGGACCTTCCACCGGGGAGCTGTTTTTT
j_call: TRBJ2-7; v_call: TRBV4-1; d_call: -; clone_size: few; cdr3_aa: CASSARPASYEQYF; cdr3_nt: TGCGCCAGCAGCGCCCGGCCCGCCTCCTACGAGCAGTACTTC